The entry below describes one T cell receptor beta chain. Antigen specificity is unknown. Profiled with immunoSEQ multiplex PCR; TCRdb holds only in-frame clones, not every one. Of about 91,000 clones in the sample, 93% were seen once. These data originate in a study of siplizumab effects on memory and regulatory T cells. Findings of the study overall: Alloreactive sequences tracing back to unstimulated CD4+ memory cells were significantly reduced by siplizumab. Siplizumab gave mappable alloreactive CD4+ clones an average Treg-derived fraction of approximately 69%, against over 25% in controls. Naive T cells looked more diverse than memory cells, and they looked like major contributors to the alloresponse.

The V end was cut by 6 bases, the J end by 4 bases, with 15 bases between. The V gene's germline CDR1 is MNHEY and CDR2 SVGAGI. The CDR3 loop spans 15 amino acids. The sequenced sample was CD8+ T cells sorted from blood. This chain links TRBV6-5 with TRBJ2-2; D perhaps matches TRBD1 (6 bases). This receptor was obtained from a human donor in good health. The CDR3 protein is CASSSTGLTTGELFF. The CDR3 DNA sequence: TGTGCCAGCAGCTCCACAGGGTTGACCACCGGGGAGCTGTTTTTT.